Below, one TCR beta chain is given with its context. As yet, its antigen is unknown. A read error may produce the germline difference seen at one junction end. Unique molecular identifiers were present in the TCR beta cDNA libraries. Each CDR3 protein gets one entry after TCRdb re-called the PCR reads with MiXCR. The table lists approximately 730,000 distinct CDR3 sequences, 25% to 30% of them singletons. This entry is derived from a study of post-analysis software for immune sequencing data. This CDR3 contains 16 residues. The germline V gene encodes CDR1 SGHRS and CDR2 YFSETQ. The study's findings and limits: Patients showed TRBV5-6, TRBV5-1 and TRBV20-1 among roughly 5 TRBV segments more frequent than in controls.

The chain joins TRBV5-1 to TRBJ2-2; 7 bases align to TRBD1. The sequenced sample consisted of blood. The clonotype was recovered from a girl aged 5 to 17 with multiple sclerosis. For the CDR3, the DNA is TGCGCCAGCAGGAAGCCGGGACAGTCGAACACCGGGGAGCGGTTTTTT. Protein product: CASRKPGQSNTGERFF.